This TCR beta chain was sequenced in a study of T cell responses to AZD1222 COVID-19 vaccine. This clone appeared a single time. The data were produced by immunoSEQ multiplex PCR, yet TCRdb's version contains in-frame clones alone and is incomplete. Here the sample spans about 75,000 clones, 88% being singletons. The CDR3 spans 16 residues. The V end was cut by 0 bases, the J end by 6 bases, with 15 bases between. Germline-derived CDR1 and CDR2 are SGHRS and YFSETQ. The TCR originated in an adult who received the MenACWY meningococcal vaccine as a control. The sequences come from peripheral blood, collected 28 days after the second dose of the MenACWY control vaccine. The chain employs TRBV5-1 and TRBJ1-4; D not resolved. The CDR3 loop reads CASSLELGQRYEKLFF. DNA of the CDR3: TGCGCCAGCAGCTTGGAGTTAGGGCAGAGATATGAAAAACTGTTTTTT.